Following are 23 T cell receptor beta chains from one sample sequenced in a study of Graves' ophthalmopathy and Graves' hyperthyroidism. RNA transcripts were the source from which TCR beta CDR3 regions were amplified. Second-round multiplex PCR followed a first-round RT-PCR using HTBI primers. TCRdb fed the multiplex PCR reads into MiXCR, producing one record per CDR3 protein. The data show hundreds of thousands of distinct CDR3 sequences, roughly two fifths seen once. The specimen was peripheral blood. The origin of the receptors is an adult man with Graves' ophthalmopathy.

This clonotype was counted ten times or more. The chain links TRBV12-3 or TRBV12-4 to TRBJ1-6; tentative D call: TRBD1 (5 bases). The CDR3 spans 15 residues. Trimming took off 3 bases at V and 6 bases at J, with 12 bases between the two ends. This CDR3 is CASSFRGGGNSPLHF. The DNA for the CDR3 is TGTGCCAGCAGTTTTCGGGGCGGAGGTAATTCACCCCTCCACTTT.

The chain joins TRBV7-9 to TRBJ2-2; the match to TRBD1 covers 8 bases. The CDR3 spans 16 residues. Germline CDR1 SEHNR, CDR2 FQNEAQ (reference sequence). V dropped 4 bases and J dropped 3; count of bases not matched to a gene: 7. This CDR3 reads CASSSAGTGDTGELFF. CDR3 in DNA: TGTGCCAGCAGCTCAGCCGGGACAGGTGACACCGGGGAGCTGTTTTTT.

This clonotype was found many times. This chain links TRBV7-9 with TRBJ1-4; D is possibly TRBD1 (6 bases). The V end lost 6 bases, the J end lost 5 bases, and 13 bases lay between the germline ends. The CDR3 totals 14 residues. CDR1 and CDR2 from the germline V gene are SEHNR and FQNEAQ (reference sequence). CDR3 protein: CASRAQGNNEKLFF. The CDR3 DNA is TGTGCCAGCAGGGCACAGGGAAACAATGAAAAACTGTTTTTT.

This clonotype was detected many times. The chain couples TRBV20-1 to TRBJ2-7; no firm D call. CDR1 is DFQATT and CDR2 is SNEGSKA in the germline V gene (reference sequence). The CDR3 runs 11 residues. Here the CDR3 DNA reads TGCAGCTGGACCGATTCCTACGAGCAGTACTTC. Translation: CSWTDSYEQYF.

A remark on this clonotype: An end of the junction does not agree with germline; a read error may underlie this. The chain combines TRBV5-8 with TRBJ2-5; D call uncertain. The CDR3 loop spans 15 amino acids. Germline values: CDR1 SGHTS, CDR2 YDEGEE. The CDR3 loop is CASSLALRIQETQYF. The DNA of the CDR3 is TGCGCCAGCAGCTTGGCGTTACGCATCCAAGAGACCCAGTACTTC.

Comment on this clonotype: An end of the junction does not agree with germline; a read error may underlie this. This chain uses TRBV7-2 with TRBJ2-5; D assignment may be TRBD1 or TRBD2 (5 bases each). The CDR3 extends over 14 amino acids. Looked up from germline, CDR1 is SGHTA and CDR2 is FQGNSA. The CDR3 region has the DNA TGTGCCAGCAGCAATTACGGGGCCCAAGAGGCCCAGAACTTC. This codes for CASSNYGAQEAQNF.

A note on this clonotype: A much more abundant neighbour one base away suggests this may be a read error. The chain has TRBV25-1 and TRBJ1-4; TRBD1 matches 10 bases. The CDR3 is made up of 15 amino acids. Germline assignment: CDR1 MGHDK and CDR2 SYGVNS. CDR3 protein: CASSRRGTGVEKLLF. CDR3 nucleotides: TGTGCCAGCAGCCGTCGCGGGACAGGGGTTGAAAAACTGCTTTTT. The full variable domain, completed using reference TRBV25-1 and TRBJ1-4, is EADIYQTPRYLVIGTGKKITLECSQTMGHDKMYWYQQDPGMELHLIHYSYGVNSTEKGDLSSESTVSRIRTEHFPLTLESARPSHTSQYLCASSRRGTGVEKLLFGSGTQLSVL.

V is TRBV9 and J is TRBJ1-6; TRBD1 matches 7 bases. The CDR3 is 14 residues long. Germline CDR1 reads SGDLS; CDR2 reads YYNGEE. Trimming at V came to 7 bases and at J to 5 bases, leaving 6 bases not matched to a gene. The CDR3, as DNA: TGTGCCAGCCAGACGACAGGGAATAATTCACCCCTCCACTTT. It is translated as CASQTTGNNSPLHF.

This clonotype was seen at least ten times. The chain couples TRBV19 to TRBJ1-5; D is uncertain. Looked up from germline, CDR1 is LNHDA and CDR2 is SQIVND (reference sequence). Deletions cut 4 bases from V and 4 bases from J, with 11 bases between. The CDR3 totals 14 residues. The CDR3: CASSTGRLNQPQHF. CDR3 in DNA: TGTGCCAGTAGTACAGGACGGCTAAATCAGCCCCAGCATTTT.

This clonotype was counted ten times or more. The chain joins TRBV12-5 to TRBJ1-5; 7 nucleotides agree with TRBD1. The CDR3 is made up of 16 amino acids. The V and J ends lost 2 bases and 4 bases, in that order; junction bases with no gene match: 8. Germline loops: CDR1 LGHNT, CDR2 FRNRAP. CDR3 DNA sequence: TGTGCTAGTGGTTTGTCATGGACAGGAATGAATCAGCCCCAGCATTTT. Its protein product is CASGLSWTGMNQPQHF.

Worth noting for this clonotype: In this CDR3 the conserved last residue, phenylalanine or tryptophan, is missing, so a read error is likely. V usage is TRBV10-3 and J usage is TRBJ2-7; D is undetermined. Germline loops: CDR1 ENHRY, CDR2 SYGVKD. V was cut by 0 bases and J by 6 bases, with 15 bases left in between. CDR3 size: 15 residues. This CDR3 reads CAISESGGPASEQYL. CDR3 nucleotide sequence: TGTGCCATCAGTGAGTCCGGCGGCCCGGCTAGCGAGCAGTACCTC.

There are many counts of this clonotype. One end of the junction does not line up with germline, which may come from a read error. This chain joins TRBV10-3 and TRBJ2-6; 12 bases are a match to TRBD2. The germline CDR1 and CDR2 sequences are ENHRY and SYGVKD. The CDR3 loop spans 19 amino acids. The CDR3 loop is CASSYSMGLAGSGANVLTF. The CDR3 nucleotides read TGTGCCAGCAGTTACTCGATGGGACTAGCGGGCTCTGGGGCCAACGTCCTGACTTTC.

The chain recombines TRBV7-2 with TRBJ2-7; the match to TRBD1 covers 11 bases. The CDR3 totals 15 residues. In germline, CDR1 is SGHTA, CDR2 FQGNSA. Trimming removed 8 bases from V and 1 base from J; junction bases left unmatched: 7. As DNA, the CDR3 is TGTGCCAGCTCACATGGACAGGGGGCTTCCTACGAGCAGTACTTC. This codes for CASSHGQGASYEQYF.

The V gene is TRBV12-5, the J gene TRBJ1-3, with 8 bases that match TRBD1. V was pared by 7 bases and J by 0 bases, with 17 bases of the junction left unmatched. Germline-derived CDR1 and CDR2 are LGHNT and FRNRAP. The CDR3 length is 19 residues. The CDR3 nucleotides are TGTGCTAGTGCACCTACGAGAGGGGACAGGCGACTCTCTGGAAACACCATATATTTT. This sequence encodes CASAPTRGDRRLSGNTIYF. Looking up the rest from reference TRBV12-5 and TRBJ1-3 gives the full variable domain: DARVTQTPRHKVTEMGQEVTMRCQPILGHNTVFWYRQTMMQGLELLAYFRNRAPLDDSGMPKDRFSAEMPDATLATLKIQPSEPRDSAVYFCASAPTRGDRRLSGNTIYFGEGSWLTVV.

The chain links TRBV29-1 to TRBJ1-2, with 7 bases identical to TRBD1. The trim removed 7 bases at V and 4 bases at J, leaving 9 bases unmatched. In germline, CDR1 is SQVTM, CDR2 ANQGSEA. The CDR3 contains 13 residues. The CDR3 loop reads CSAATGTAYGYTF. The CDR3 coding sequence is TGCAGCGCCGCCACCGGGACAGCCTATGGCTACACCTTC.

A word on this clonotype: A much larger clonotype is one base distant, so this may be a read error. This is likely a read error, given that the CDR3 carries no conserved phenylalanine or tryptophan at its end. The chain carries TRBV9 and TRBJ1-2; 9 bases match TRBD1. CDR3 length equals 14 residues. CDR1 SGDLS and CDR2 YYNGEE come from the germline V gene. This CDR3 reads CASTQDRGVYGYTL. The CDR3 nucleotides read TGCGCCAGCACCCAGGACAGGGGAGTCTATGGCTACACCCTC.

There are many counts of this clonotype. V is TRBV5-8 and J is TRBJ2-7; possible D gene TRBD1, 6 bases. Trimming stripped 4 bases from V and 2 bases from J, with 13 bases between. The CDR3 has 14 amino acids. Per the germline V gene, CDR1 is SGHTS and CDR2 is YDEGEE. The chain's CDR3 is CASSVDSSAYEQYF. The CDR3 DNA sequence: TGTGCCAGCAGCGTGGACAGTTCAGCCTACGAGCAGTACTTC.

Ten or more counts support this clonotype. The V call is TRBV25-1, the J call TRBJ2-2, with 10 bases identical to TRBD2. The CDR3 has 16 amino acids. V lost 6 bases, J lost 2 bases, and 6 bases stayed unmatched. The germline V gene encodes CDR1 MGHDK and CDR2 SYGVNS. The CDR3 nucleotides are TGTGCCAGCAGCCCCTCTAGCGGGGGAAACACCGGGGAGCTGTTTTTT. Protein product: CASSPSSGGNTGELFF.

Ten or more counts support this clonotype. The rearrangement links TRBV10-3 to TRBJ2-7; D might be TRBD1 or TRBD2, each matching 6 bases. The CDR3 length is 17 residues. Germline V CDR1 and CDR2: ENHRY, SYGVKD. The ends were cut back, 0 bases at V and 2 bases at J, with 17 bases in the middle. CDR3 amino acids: CAISESSSGQPTYEQYF. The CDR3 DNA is TGTGCCATCAGTGAGTCGAGTAGCGGACAGCCTACCTACGAGCAGTACTTC.

Here the CDR3 DNA reads TGTGCCAGCTCACCACCATCTGGCCAAGAGACCCAGTACTTC. Its protein product is CASSPPSGQETQYF. This chain joins TRBV7-2 and TRBJ2-5, with D hard to call. With 8 bases removed from V and 1 base from J, the gap between germline ends came to 14 bases. CDR1 and CDR2 from the germline V gene are SGHTA and FQGNSA. The CDR3 length is 14 residues. Based on the CDR3 plus reference TRBV7-2 and TRBJ2-5, the full variable domain is GAGVSQSPSNKVTEKGKDVELRCDPISGHTALYWYRQSLGQGLEFLIYFQGNSAPDKSGLPSDRFSAERTGGSVSTLTIQRTQQEDSAVYLCASSPPSGQETQYFGPGTRLLVL.

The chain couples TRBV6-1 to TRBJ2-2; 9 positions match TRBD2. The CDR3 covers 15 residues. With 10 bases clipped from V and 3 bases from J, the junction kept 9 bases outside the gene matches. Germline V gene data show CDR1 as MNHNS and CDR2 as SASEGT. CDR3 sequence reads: CAIDVAGVHTGELFF. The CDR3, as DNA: TGTGCCATCGACGTAGCGGGAGTCCACACCGGGGAGCTGTTTTTT.

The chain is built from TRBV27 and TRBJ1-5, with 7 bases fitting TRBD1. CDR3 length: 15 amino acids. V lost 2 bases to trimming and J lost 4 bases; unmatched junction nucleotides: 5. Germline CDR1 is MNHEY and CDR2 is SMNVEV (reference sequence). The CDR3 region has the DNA TGTGCCAGCAGTTTAAGTCAGGGGGATAATCAGCCCCAGCATTTT. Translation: CASSLSQGDNQPQHF.

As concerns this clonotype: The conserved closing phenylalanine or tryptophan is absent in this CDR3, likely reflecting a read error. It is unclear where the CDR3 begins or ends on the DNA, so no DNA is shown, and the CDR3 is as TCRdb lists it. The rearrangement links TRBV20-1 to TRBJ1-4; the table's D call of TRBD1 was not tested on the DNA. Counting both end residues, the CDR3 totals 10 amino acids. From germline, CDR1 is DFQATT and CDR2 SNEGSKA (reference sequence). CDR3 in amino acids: CSARDPERGR.